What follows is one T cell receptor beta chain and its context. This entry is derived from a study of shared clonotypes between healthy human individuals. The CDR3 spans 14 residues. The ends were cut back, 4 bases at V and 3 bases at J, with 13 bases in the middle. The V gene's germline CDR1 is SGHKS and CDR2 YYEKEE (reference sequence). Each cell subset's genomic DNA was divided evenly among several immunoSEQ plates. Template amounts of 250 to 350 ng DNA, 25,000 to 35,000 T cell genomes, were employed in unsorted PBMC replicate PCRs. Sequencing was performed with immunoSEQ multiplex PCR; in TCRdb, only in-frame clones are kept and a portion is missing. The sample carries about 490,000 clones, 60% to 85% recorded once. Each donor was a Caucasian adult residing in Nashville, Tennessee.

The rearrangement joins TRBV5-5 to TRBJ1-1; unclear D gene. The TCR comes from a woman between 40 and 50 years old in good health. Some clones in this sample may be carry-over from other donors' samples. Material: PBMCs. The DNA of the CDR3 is TGTGCCAGCAGCCCCTCCTCGGGATACACTGAAGCTTTCTTT. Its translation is CASSPSSGYTEAFF.